The entry below gives a single T cell receptor (beta chain) sequence along with its context. The target of this receptor is not known. Base qualities were left out, and no much larger clone turns up one base away. The sample originates from a study of blood T cell repertoires in COVID-19 (dated by TCRdb to 2018 to 2020). A note on the overall study: The collaborator samples originated in the United States, Italy and Spain and spanned the acute and convalescent phases of COVID-19. HLA class I and class II types, where available, came from metadata supplied by the sample provider rather than from assay-based typing. A freely available public database, intended as a resource for researchers studying the immune response to SARS-CoV-2, is where the repertoires were released. The dataset comprised deeply sampled blood TCRbeta repertoires from subjects exposed to, actively infected with, or recovered from COVID-19. A de-identified subject ID, COVID-19 status, age in years and sex were almost always included in the sample metadata. Samples were obtained from the ongoing ImmuneRACE study (first 160 participants) and from 950 to 1,500 subjects provided by 6 global collaborators. The material from the prospective study consisted of cDNA or gDNA derived from T cells, B-cell-depleted T cells, or PBMCs.

Whole blood was collected in K2EDTA tubes by collaborating institutions according to the institutions' own protocols. Collaborator samples were shipped for TCRbeta analysis as frozen whole blood, isolated PBMCs, or DNA extracted from either sample type. Overall study outcomes, separate from this receptor: The amount of clinical and demographic metadata varied by source and participant and was provided uncurated.

TCRbeta CDR3 regions were amplified from genomic DNA by means of the immunoSEQ Assay, a bias-controlled multiplex PCR. In the original analysis: Within the assay, amplification of reference gene primers was used to estimate how many nucleated cells each sample contained. Sequence reads were collapsed and filtered to measure the absolute abundance of every unique TCRbeta CDR3 rearrangement. For each sample, productive Simpson clonality was calculated by taking the square root of Simpson's diversity index across productive rearrangements. Here the immuneACCESS table is served through TCRdb, limited to in-frame sequences with V and J called. Missing clones are a known gap in these copies; in checked studies unresolved V genes cover under half, and the rest lacks a known reason. That table furnishes V, J and clone size, whereas the DNA furnished D and trimming. For this sample there are 40,000 or so clones; 85% appear just once. The ten largest clonotypes hold roughly an eighth of the sample.

This sequence originates from a woman in her seventies in a cohort sampled during active COVID-19. Specimen: peripheral blood.

CDR3 region: CSVEVAGGLETQYF. DNA sequence: TGCAGCGTTGAGGTAGCGGGAGGGCTAGAGACCCAGTACTTC. This chain is built from TRBV29-1 and TRBJ2-5, with TRBD2 identical over 11 junction bases. Its CDR3 holds 14 amino acids, cysteine through phenylalanine. Left in the record is the CDR3 DNA by itself, 42 bases read in frame from the first base. The CDR1 and CDR2 encoded by the germline V gene are SQVTM and ANQGSEA. Compared with germline, V lacks 3 bases and J lacks 4 bases; bases without a gene match: 4.